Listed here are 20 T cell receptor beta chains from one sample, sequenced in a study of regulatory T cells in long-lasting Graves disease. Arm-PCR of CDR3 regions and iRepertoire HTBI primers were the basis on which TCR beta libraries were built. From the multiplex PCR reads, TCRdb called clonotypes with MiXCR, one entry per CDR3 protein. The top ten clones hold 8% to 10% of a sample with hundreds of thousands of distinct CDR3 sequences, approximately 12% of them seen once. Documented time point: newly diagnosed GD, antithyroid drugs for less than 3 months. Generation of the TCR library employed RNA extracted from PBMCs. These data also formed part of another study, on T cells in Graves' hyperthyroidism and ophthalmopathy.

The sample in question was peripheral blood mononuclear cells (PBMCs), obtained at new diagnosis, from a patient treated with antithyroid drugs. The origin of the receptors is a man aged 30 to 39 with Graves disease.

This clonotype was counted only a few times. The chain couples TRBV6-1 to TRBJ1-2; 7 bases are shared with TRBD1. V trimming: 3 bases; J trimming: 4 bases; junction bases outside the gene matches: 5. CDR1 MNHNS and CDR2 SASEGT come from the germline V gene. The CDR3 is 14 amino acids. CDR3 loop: CASSEGAGGYGYTF. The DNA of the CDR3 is TGTGCCAGCAGTGAGGGGGCAGGGGGCTATGGCTACACCTTC.

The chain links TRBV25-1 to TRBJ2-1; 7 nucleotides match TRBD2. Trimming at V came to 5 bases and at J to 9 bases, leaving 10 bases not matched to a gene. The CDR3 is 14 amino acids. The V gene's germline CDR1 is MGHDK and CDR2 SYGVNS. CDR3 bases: TGTGCCAGCAGTCTCAACTGGGGGGGGGGTGAGCAGTTCTTC. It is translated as CASSLNWGGGEQFF.

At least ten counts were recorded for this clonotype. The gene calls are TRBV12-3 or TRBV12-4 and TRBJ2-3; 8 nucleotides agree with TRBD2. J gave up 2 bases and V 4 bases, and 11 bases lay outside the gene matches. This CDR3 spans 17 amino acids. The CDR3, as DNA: TGTGCCAGCAGTTCCCCCTCGGCTAGCGGGCTCACAGATACGCAGTATTTT. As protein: CASSSPSASGLTDTQYF.

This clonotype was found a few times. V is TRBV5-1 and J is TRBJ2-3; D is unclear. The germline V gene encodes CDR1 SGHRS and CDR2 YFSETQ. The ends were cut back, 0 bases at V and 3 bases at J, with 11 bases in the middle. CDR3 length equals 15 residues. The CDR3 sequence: CASSLVGITTDTQYF. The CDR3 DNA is TGCGCCAGCAGCTTGGTTGGGATCACAACAGATACGCAGTATTTT. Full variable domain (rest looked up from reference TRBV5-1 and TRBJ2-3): KAGVTQTPRYLIKTRGQQVTLSCSPISGHRSVSWYQQTPGQGLQFLFEYFSETQRNKGNFPGRFSGRQFSNSRSEMNVSTLELGDSALYLCASSLVGITTDTQYFGPGTRLTVL.

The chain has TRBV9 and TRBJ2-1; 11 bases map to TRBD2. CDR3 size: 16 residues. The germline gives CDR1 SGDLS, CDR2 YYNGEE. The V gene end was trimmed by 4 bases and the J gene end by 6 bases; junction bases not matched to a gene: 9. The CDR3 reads CASSRPGTSGTNEQFF. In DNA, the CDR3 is TGTGCCAGCAGCCGGCCCGGGACTAGCGGCACCAATGAGCAGTTCTTC.

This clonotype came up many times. CDR3 loop: CASSGQENTDTQYF. The CDR3 DNA reads as TGTGCCAGCAGTGGACAGGAGAACACAGATACGCAGTATTTT. The J gene is TRBJ2-3, the V gene TRBV27; TRBD1 matches at 7 bases. From germline, CDR1 is MNHEY and CDR2 SMNVEV (reference sequence). The CDR3 has 14 residues. V shed 5 bases and J 2 bases; nucleotides not matched to a gene: 4.

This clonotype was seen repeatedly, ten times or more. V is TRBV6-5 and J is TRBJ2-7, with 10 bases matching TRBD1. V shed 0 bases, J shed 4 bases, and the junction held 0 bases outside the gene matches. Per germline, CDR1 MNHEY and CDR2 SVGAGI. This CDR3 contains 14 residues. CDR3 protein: CASSYSGQGYEQYF. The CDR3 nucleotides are TGTGCCAGCAGTTACTCGGGACAGGGGTACGAGCAGTACTTC.

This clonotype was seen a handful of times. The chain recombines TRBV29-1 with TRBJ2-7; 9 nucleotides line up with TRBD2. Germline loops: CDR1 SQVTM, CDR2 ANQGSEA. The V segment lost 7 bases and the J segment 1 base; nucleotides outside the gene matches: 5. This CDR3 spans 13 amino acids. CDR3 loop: CSAVAGDSYEQYF. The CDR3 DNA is TGCAGCGCCGTAGCGGGAGATTCCTACGAGCAGTACTTC.

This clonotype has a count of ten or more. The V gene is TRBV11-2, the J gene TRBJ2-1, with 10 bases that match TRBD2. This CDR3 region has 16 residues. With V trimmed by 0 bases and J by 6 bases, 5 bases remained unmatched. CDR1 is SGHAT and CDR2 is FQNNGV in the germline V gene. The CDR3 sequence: CASSLESGRVGNEQFF. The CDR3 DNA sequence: TGTGCCAGCAGCTTAGAGAGCGGGAGGGTAGGCAATGAGCAGTTCTTC.

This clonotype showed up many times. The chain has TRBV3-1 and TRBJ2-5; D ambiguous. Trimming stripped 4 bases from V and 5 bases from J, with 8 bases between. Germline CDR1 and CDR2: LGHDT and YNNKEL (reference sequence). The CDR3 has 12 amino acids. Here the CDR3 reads CASSPAPETQYF. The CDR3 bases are TGTGCCAGCAGCCCTGCGCCTGAGACCCAGTACTTC.

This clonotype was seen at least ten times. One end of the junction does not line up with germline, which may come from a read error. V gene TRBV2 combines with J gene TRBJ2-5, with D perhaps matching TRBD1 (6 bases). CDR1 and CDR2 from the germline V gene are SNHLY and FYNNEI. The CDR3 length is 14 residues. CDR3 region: CASSERGSKETQYF. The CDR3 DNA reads TGCGCCAGCAGTGAGAGGGGGAGTAAAGAGACCCAGTACTTC. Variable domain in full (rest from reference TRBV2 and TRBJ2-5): EPEVTQTPSHQVTQMGQEVILRCVPISNHLYFYWYRQILGQKVEFLVSFYNNEISEKSEIFDDQFSVERPDGSNFTLKIRSTKLEDSAMYFCASSERGSKETQYFGPGTRLLVL.

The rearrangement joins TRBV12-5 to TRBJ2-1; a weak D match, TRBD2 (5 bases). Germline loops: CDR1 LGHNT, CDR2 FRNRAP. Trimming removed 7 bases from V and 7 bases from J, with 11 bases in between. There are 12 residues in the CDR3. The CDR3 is CASVGDLNEQFF. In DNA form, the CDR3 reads TGTGCTAGTGTGGGAGACTTGAATGAGCAGTTCTTC.

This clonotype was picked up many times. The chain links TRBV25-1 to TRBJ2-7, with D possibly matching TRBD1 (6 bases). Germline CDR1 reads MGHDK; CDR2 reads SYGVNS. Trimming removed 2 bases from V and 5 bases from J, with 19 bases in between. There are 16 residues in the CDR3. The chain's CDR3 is CASSEIGLTGWDEQYF. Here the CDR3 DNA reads TGTGCCAGCAGTGAAATTGGCCTAACAGGGTGGGACGAGCAGTACTTC.

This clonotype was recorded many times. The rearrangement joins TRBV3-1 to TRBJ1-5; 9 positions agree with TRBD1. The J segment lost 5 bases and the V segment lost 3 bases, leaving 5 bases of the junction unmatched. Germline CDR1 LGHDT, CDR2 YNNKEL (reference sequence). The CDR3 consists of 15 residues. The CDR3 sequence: CASSQDRGAYQPQHF. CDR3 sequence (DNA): TGTGCCAGCAGCCAGGACAGGGGCGCCTATCAGCCCCAGCATTTT.

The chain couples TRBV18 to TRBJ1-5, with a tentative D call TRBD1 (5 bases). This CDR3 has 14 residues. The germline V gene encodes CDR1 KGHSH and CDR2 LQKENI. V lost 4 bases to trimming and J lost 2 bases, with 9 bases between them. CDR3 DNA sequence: TGTGCCAGCTCACGGGGGAATGGCAATCAGCCCCAGCATTTT. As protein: CASSRGNGNQPQHF.

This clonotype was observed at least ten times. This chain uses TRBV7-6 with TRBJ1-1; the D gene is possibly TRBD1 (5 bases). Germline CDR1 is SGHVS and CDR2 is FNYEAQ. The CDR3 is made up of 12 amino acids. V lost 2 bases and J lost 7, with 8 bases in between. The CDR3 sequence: CASSLFQGEAFF. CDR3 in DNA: TGTGCCAGCAGCTTATTCCAGGGTGAAGCTTTCTTT.

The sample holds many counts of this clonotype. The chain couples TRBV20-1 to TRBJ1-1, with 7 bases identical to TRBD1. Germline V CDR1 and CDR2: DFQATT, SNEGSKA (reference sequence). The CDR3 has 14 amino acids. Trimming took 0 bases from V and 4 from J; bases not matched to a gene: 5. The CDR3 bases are TGCAGTGCTAGAGAAAGGCAGGGGGGCACTGAAGCTTTCTTT. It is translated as CSARERQGGTEAFF.

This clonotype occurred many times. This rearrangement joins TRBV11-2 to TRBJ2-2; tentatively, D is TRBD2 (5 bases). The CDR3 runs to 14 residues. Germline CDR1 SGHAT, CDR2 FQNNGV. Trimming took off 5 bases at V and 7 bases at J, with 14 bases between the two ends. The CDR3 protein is CASSPTTGIGELFF. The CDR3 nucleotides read TGTGCCAGCAGCCCGACCACGGGGATCGGGGAGCTGTTTTTT. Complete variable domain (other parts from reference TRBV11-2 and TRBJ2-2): EAGVAQSPRYKIIEKRQSVAFWCNPISGHATLYWYQQILGQGPKLLIQFQNNGVVDDSQLPKDRFSAERLKGVDSTLKIQPAKLEDSAVYLCASSPTTGIGELFFGEGSRLTVL.

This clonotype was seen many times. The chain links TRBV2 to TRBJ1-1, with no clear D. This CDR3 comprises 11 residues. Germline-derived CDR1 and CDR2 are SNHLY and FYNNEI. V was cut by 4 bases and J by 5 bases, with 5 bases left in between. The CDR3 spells CASSGETEAFF. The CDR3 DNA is TGTGCCAGCAGTGGGGAGACTGAAGCTTTCTTT.

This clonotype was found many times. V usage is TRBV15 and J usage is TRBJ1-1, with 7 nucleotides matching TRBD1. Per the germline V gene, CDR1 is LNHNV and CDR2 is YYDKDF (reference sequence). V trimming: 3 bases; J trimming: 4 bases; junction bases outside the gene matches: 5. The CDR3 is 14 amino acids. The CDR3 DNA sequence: TGTGCCACCAGCAGGACAGGGACGGCCACTGAAGCTTTCTTT. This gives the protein CATSRTGTATEAFF.